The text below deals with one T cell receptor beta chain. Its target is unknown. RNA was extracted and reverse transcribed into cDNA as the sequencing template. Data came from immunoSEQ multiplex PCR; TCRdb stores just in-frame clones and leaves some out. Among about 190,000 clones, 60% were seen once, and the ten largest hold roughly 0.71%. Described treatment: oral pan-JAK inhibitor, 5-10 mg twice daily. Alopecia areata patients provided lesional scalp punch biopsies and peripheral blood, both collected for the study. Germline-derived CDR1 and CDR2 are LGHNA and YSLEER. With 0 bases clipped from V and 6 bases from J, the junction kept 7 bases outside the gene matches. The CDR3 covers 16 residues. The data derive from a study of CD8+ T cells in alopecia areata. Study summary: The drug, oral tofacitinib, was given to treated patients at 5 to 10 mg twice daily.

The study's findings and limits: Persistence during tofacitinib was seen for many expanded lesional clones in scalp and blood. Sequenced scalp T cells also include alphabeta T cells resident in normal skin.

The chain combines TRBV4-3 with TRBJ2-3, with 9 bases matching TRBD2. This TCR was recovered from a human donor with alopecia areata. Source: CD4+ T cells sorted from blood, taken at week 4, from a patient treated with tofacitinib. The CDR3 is CASSQESASGMDTQYF. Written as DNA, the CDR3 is TGCGCCAGCAGCCAAGAATCGGCTAGCGGGATGGATACGCAGTATTTT.